Listed here are 27 T cell receptor beta chains from one sample, sequenced in a study of T cell clonality in common variable immunodeficiency. Measured with immunoSEQ multiplex PCR; TCRdb has only the in-frame clones, and not every one. Sampling found 50,000 to 60,000 clones, none seen once. Sequences were obtained from peripheral blood mononuclear cells. The receptors were gathered from a person between 18 and 70 years old in good health.

This clone was detected many times. The read terminates 3 residues ahead of where the CDR3 ends, so the germline J gene completes it. V usage is TRBV20-1 and J usage is TRBJ1-2; 9 nucleotides match TRBD1. The CDR3 is made up of 13 amino acids. Germline loops: CDR1 DFQATT, CDR2 SNEGSKA (reference sequence). V gave up 6 bases and J gave up 4 bases; unmatched junction bases: 6. The CDR3 loop is CSARQGGGYGYTF. CDR3 DNA, as far as it was read: TGCAGTGCAAGACAGGGGGGCGGCTATGGC.

This clone was counted at least ten times. The CDR3 end falls 3 residues outside the read, so it is completed with the germline J gene. The V and J genes are TRBV2 and TRBJ2-1; possibly TRBD1 for D (5 bases). V was clipped by 5 bases and J by 4 bases, with 6 bases between them. This CDR3 has 12 residues. CDR1 and CDR2 from the germline V gene are SNHLY and FYNNEI. CDR3 DNA, as far as it was read: TGTGCCAGCAGTTCAGGGTACAATGAG. Protein product: CASSSGYNE. The whole CDR3 region reads CASSSGYNEQFF.

The table lists this clone with many counts. The CDR3 end lies 3 residues beyond the end of the read and is filled in from the germline J gene. This chain links TRBV4-1 with TRBJ1-1; TRBD1 agrees at 12 bases. Germline CDR1 is MGHRA and CDR2 is YSYEKL. This CDR3 spans 16 amino acids. V lost 8 bases to trimming and J lost 5 bases; unmatched junction nucleotides: 12. CDR3 DNA (partial): TGCGCCAGCCTTTCCGGGACAGGGGGCAGAAGGACTGAA. Its protein is CASLSGTGGRRTE. Given in full, the CDR3 is CASLSGTGGRRTEAFF.

Ten or more counts support this clone. From the germline J gene comes the end of the CDR3, since the read stops 3 residues before it. This chain uses TRBV10-3 with TRBJ2-3; D gene ambiguous. V was pared by 6 bases and J by 2 bases, with 21 bases between. Per germline, CDR1 ENHRY and CDR2 SYGVKD. The length of the CDR3 is 17 residues. CDR3 residues: CAISREQTLLLTDTQYF. Incomplete CDR3 DNA: TGTGCCATCAGCCGAGAACAAACCCTTCTGCTCACAGATACG.

Many counts were recorded for this clone. This CDR3 reads CASSVSGANTGELFF. The covered CDR3 bases are TGTGCCAGCAGTGTATCAGGGGCGAACACCGGGGAG. The rearrangement joins TRBV6-1 to TRBJ2-2; D perhaps matches TRBD1 (6 bases). The CDR3 goes on 3 residues after the read ends, and that part is filled in from the germline J gene. Deletions cut 4 bases from V and 0 bases from J, with 9 bases between. The CDR3 spans 15 residues. Germline CDR1 and CDR2: MNHNS and SASEGT.

This clone was seen many times. The read gets to within 3 residues of the CDR3 end, and the germline J gene fills in the rest. This chain uses TRBV28 with TRBJ2-3; D not resolved. Germline V gene data show CDR1 as MDHEN and CDR2 as SYDVKM. This CDR3 comprises 14 residues. The V end was cut by 5 bases, the J end by 6 bases, with 15 bases between. This CDR3 reads CASSPPSASDTQYF. The part of the CDR3 DNA that was read is TGTGCCAGCAGTCCCCCCAGCGCGTCGGATACG.

This clone was observed at least ten times. The read ends 3 residues early relative to the CDR3; the germline J gene fills the gap. V is TRBV30 and J is TRBJ2-7; 9 positions agree with TRBD1. V lost 4 bases and J lost 3; bases outside the gene matches: 7. CDR1 and CDR2 (germline): GTSNPN, SVGIG (reference sequence). The CDR3 is 14 amino acids. The CDR3 region is CAWTRTGVVYEQYF. The sequenced part of the CDR3 DNA is TGTGCCTGGACAAGGACAGGGGTAGTCTACGAG.

This clone was observed many times. The missing CDR3 end, 3 residues past where the read stops, is filled in from the germline J gene. The genes are TRBV18 and TRBJ2-1, with TRBD1 matching 8 bases. Trimming took 10 bases from V and 6 from J; bases not matched to a gene: 11. Per the germline V gene, CDR1 is KGHSH and CDR2 is LQKENI. This CDR3 contains 14 residues. The CDR3 bases that were read are TGTGCCACCTCGAGGACAGGGTCCGGCAATGAG. As protein: CATSRTGSGNE. The full CDR3 sequence reads CATSRTGSGNEQFF.

This clone was detected ten times or more. The read ends 3 residues shy of where the CDR3 ends; the end is completed using the germline J gene. The J gene is TRBJ2-1, the V gene TRBV12-3 or TRBV12-4; TRBD2 aligns across 13 bases. The CDR3 length is 17 residues. V dropped 6 bases and J dropped 2; count of bases not matched to a gene: 7. CDR3 DNA, as far as it was read: TGTGCCAGCAGCTCCGGGACTAGCGGGAACCCCTACAATGAG. Encoded protein: CASSSGTSGNPYNE. The full CDR3 sequence reads CASSSGTSGNPYNEQFF.

The sample holds many counts of this clone. The read falls 3 residues short of the CDR3 end, and the missing part is taken from the germline J gene. The genes are TRBV5-6 and TRBJ2-5; 9 bases line up with TRBD1. Germline CDR1 is SGHDT and CDR2 is YYEEEE. The CDR3 has 15 residues. Trimming took 3 bases from V and 5 from J; bases not matched to a gene: 8. The CDR3 protein is CASSWGQGQVETQYF. CDR3 bases read: TGTGCCAGCAGCTGGGGACAGGGACAGGTGGAGACC.

This clone appeared many times. The CDR3 extends 3 residues past the end of the read, so its final part is completed from the germline J gene. The chain employs TRBV7-2 and TRBJ2-1; no clear D gene. The V gene lost 1 base and the J gene lost 6 bases, with 7 bases spanning the gap. The germline gives CDR1 SGHTA, CDR2 FQGNSA. The CDR3 covers 13 residues. This chain's CDR3 is CASSLEVLNEQFF. Incomplete CDR3 DNA: TGTGCCAGCAGCTTAGAGGTTCTCAATGAG.

This clone was seen at least ten times. CDR3 sequence reads: CASTRGDRDRQPQHF. CDR3 bases read: TGTGCCAGCACCAGAGGCGACAGGGATAGGCAGCCC. The chain recombines TRBV6-2 or TRBV6-3 with TRBJ1-5; the match to TRBD1 covers 7 bases. The sequence runs out 3 residues before the end of the CDR3; the remainder is reconstructed from the germline J gene. V was clipped by 7 bases and J by 7 bases; unmatched bases: 13. Per germline, CDR1 MNHEY and CDR2 SVGEGT. CDR3 length: 15 residues.

The table lists this clone with many counts. The sequenced part of the CDR3 DNA is TGTGCCTGGAGCTGGGCCCATTACTCCCTAACTCCTAACTATGGC. Residues: CAWSWAHYSLTPNYG. The whole CDR3 protein is CAWSWAHYSLTPNYGYTF. The rearrangement uses TRBV30 and TRBJ1-2; D unresolved. The read finishes 3 residues shy of the CDR3 end, and the germline J gene is used to complete it. Germline lookup yields CDR1 GTSNPN and CDR2 SVGIG (reference sequence). This CDR3 has 18 amino acids. Trimming stripped 3 bases from V and 0 bases from J, with 23 bases between. Full variable domain (outside the CDR3, taken from reference TRBV30 and TRBJ1-2): SQTIHQWPATLVQPVGSPLSLECTVEGTSNPNLYWYRQAAGRGLQLLFYSVGIGQISSEVPQNLSASRPQDRQFILSSKKLLLSDSGFYLCAWSWAHYSLTPNYGYTFGSGTRLTVV.

This clone was detected ten times or more. Sequencing ends 3 residues short of the CDR3 end; the germline J gene provides the rest. This chain connects TRBV10-1 to TRBJ2-3; D is undetermined. The CDR3 sequence is 15 residues long. Germline CDR1 WNHNN, CDR2 SYGVQD (reference sequence). Trimming pared 0 bases from V and 4 bases from J, leaving 11 bases between. CDR3 DNA, as far as it was read: TGCGCCAGCAGTGAGTCGGCGTCTAGATCAGATACG. As protein: CASSESASRSDT. The entire CDR3 sequence reads CASSESASRSDTQYF.

This clone was seen many times. The read halts 3 residues ahead of the CDR3 end, with the missing end drawn from the germline J gene. This chain joins TRBV5-6 and TRBJ2-5, with 8 bases identical to TRBD1. V dropped 4 bases and J dropped 2; count of bases not matched to a gene: 4. Germline V gene sequence: CDR1 SGHDT, CDR2 YYEEEE. There are 14 residues in the CDR3. CDR3 loop: CASSQDRVQETQYF. CDR3 bases read: TGTGCCAGCAGCCAGGACAGGGTACAAGAGACC.

This clone was counted ten times or more. The CDR3 goes on 3 residues after the read ends, and that part is filled in from the germline J gene. The V and J genes are TRBV20-1 and TRBJ2-1; 13 nucleotides line up with TRBD2. This CDR3 is 14 amino acids long. Germline V gene sequence: CDR1 DFQATT, CDR2 SNEGSKA (reference sequence). V gave up 5 bases and J gave up 5 bases; unmatched junction bases: 3. CDR3 residues: CSAPTSGGDNEQFF. The sequenced part of the CDR3 DNA is TGCAGTGCTCCCACTAGCGGGGGGGACAATGAG.

This clone has at least ten counts. The read comes to an end 3 residues before the CDR3 does, leaving the germline J gene to fill in the end. The chain employs TRBV20-1 and TRBJ2-3; 8 nucleotides line up with TRBD2. This CDR3 region has 14 residues. Looked up from germline, CDR1 is DFQATT and CDR2 is SNEGSKA (reference sequence). CDR3 bases read: TGCAGTGCCCAATCCGGGACTAGTATAGAGACG. This codes for CSAQSGTSIET. The whole CDR3 protein is CSAQSGTSIETQYF.

This clone was counted many times. CDR3 region: CASSLGGALGPIYGYTF. CDR3 bases read: TGTGCCAGCAGCTTGGGGGGGGCGTTGGGTCCAATCTATGGC. The chain joins TRBV7-8 to TRBJ1-2, with a weak D call TRBD1 (6 bases). The CDR3 goes on 3 residues after the read ends, and that part is filled in from the germline J gene. The V gene lost 3 bases and the J gene lost 4 bases, with 21 bases spanning the gap. The CDR3 runs 17 residues. Per the germline V gene, CDR1 is SGHVS and CDR2 is FQNEAQ. Together with reference TRBV7-8 and TRBJ1-2, the CDR3 gives the full variable domain: GAGVSQSPRYKVAKRGQDVALRCDPISGHVSLFWYQQALGQGPEFLTYFQNEAQLDKSGLPSDRFFAERPEGSVSTLKIQRTQQEDSAVYLCASSLGGALGPIYGYTFGSGTRLTVV.

This clone was counted a few times. The read ends 3 residues early relative to the CDR3; the germline J gene fills the gap. The chain couples TRBV6-1 to TRBJ2-7; 8 bases are shared with TRBD2. V lost 2 bases to trimming and J lost 0 bases; unmatched junction nucleotides: 3. Germline V gives CDR1 MNHNS, CDR2 SASEGT. This CDR3 contains 15 residues. The CDR3 sequence is CASSETSGSSYEQYF. The sequenced part of the CDR3 DNA is TGTGCCAGCAGTGAAACGAGCGGGAGCTCCTACGAG.

In this sample, this clone turned up a few times. The read halts 3 residues ahead of the CDR3 end, with the missing end drawn from the germline J gene. The chain joins TRBV7-9 to TRBJ2-2; D is uncertain. Germline CDR1 reads SEHNR; CDR2 reads FQNEAQ (reference sequence). There are 15 residues in the CDR3. The CDR3 spells CASSLAPQSNEKLFF. Incomplete CDR3 DNA: TGTGCCAGCAGCTTAGCGCCACAGAGTAATGAAAAG.

This clone was observed at least ten times. The DNA ends 3 residues before the CDR3 does, and the rest of the CDR3 is filled in from the germline J gene. The V and J genes are TRBV19 and TRBJ2-2; TRBD1 aligns across 7 bases. The J segment lost 2 bases and the V segment lost 3 bases, leaving 3 bases of the junction unmatched. The CDR3 length is 15 residues. Germline assignment: CDR1 LNHDA and CDR2 SQIVND (reference sequence). CDR3 DNA (partial): TGTGCCAGTAGTATGCGGACAGGTAACACCGGGGAG. It is translated as CASSMRTGNTGE. The CDR3, in full, reads CASSMRTGNTGELFF.

This clone turned up a few times. The read ends 3 residues shy of where the CDR3 ends; the end is completed using the germline J gene. The rearrangement links TRBV7-9 to TRBJ2-1; TRBD2 matches 7 bases. This CDR3 region has 14 residues. Germline-derived CDR1 and CDR2 are SEHNR and FQNEAQ (reference sequence). With 6 bases clipped from V and 9 bases from J, the junction kept 11 bases outside the gene matches. CDR3: CASRVGGAGVEQFF. The DNA read from the CDR3 is TGTGCCAGCAGGGTTGGCGGGGCGGGGGTTGAG.

This clone was seen many times. The read ends 3 residues before the CDR3 terminus; that terminus is restored from the germline J gene. The V gene is TRBV20-1, the J gene TRBJ2-7, with 11 bases lining up with TRBD2. V dropped 5 bases and J dropped 2; count of bases not matched to a gene: 5. CDR3 size: 14 residues. Germline assignment: CDR1 DFQATT and CDR2 SNEGSKA (reference sequence). The sequenced CDR3 bases are TGCAGTGCTCGGCTACTAGCGGGGGCCTACGAG. Translating it yields CSARLLAGAYE. The whole CDR3 protein reads CSARLLAGAYEQYF.

This clone was picked up many times. The read gets to within 3 residues of the CDR3 end, and the germline J gene fills in the rest. The sample contains more than one DNA sequence encoding this CDR3. The V call is TRBV19, the J call TRBJ2-1; weak D call: TRBD1 (6 bases). Germline V gene data show CDR1 as LNHDA and CDR2 as SQIVND (reference sequence). The CDR3 is 12 residues long. The V end lost 10 bases, the J end lost 6 bases, and 13 bases lay between the germline ends. CDR3 protein: CATRLGANEQFF. The CDR3 DNA, read in part, is TGTGCCACCAGACTGGGGGCCAATGAG.

There are a few counts of this clone. Sequencing ends 3 residues short of the CDR3 end; the germline J gene provides the rest. This rearrangement joins TRBV2 to TRBJ1-2; perhaps TRBD1 as D (5 bases). This CDR3 region has 14 residues. Germline V gives CDR1 SNHLY, CDR2 FYNNEI. Trimming left V 7 bases short and J 0 bases short, with 12 bases between. The covered CDR3 bases are TGTGCCAGCAAATATCAGGGCACTAACTATGGC. It translates to CASKYQGTNYG. The complete CDR3 sequence is CASKYQGTNYGYTF.

This clone occurred many times. The CDR3 end is not reached by the read, which stops 3 residues before it; the germline J gene fills it in. The V gene is TRBV5-6, the J gene TRBJ2-3, with D unresolved. The CDR3 has 13 amino acids. CDR1 is SGHDT and CDR2 is YYEEEE in the germline V gene. The CDR3 sequence is CASSLGYQETQYF. The CDR3 DNA, read in part, is TGTGCCAGCAGCTTAGGGTACCAAGAGACG.

Ten or more counts support this clone. The CDR3 bases that were read are TGTGCCAGCAGTCCCCGACAGGGTGGAACTGAA. Translating it yields CASSPRQGGTE. The CDR3 as a whole reads CASSPRQGGTEAFF. J is TRBJ1-1 and V is TRBV2; 7 bases line up with TRBD1. The read falls 3 residues short of the CDR3 end, and the missing part is taken from the germline J gene. The CDR3 extends over 14 amino acids. CDR1 and CDR2 from the germline V gene are SNHLY and FYNNEI. J was trimmed by 5 bases and V by 5 bases; bases with no gene match: 8.